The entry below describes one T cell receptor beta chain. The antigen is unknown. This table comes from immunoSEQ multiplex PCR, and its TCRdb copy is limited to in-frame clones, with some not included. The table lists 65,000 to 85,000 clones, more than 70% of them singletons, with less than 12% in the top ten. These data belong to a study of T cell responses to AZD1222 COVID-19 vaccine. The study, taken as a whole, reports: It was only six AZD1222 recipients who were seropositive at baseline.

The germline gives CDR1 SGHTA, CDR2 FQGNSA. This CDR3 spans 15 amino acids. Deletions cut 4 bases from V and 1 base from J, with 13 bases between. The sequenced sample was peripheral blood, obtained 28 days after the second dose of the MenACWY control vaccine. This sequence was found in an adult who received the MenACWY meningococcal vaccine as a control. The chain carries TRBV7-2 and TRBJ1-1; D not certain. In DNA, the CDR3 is TGTGCCAGCAGCTACTCCGGCGGGGAGAACACTGAAGCTTTCTTT. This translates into CASSYSGGENTEAFF.